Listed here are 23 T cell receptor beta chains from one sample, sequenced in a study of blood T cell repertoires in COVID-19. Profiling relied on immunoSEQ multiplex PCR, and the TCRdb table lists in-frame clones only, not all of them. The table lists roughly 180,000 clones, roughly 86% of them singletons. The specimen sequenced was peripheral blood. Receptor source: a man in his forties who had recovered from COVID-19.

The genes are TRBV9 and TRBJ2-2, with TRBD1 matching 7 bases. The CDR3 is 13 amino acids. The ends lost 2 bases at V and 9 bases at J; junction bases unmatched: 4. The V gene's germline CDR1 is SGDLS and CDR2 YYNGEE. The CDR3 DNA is TGTGCCAGCAGCGTGACAGGGTATTGGGAGCTGTTTTTT. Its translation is CASSVTGYWELFF.

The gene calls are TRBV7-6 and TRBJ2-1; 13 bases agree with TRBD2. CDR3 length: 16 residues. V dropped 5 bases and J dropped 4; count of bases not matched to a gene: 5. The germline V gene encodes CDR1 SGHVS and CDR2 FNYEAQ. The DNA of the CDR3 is TGTGCCAGCAGCCGACTAGCGGGGGGAGCGTACAATGAGCAGTTCTTC. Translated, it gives CASSRLAGGAYNEQFF.

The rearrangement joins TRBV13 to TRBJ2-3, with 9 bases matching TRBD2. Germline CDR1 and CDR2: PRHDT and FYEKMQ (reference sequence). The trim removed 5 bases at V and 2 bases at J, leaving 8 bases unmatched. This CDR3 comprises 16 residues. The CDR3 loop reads CASSPSGGTDTDTQYF. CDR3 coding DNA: TGTGCCAGCAGCCCAAGCGGGGGGACTGACACAGATACGCAGTATTTT.

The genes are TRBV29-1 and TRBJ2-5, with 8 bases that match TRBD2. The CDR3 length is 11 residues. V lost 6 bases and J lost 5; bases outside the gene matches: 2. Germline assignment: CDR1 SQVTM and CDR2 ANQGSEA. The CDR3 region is CSVGGGETQYF. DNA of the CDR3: TGCAGCGTCGGGGGGGGTGAGACCCAGTACTTC.

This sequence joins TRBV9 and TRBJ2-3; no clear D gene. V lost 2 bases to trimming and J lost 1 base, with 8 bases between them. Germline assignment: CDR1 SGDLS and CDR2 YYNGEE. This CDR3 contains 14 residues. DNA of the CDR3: TGTGCCAGCAGCGTTTTAGTAGGCACAGATACGCAGTATTTT. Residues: CASSVLVGTDTQYF.

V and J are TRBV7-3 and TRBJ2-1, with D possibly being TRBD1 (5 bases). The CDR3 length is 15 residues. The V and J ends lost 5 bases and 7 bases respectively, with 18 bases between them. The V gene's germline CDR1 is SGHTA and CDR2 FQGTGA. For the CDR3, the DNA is TGTGCCAGCAGCCCAGGCCAGGGTGTGTGGAATGAGCAGTTCTTC. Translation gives CASSPGQGVWNEQFF.

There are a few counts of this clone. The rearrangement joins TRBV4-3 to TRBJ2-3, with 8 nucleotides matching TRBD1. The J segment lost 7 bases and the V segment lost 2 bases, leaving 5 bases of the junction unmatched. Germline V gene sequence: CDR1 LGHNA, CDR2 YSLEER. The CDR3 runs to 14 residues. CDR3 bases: TGCGCCAGCAGCCAATTCAGGGGGCTAAATACGCAGTATTTT. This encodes CASSQFRGLNTQYF.

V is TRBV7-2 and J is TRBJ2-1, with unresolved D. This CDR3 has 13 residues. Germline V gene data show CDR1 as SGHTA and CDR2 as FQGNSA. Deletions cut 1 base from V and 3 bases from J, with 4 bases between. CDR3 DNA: TGTGCCAGCAGCTTAGTTATCTACAATGAGCAGTTCTTC. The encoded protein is CASSLVIYNEQFF.

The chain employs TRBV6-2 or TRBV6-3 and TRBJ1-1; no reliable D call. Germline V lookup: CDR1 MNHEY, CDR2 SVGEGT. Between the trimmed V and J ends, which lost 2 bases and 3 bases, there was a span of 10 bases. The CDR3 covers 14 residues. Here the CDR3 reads CASSYRLSDTEAFF. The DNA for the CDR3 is TGTGCCAGCAGTTACAGATTATCGGACACTGAAGCTTTCTTT.

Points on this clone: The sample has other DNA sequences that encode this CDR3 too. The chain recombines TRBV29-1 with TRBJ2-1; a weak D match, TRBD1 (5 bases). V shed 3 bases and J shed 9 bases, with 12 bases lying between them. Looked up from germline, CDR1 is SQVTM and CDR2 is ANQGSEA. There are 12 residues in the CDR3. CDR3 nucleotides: TGCAGCGTTGAGGTGGGGCGCCGTGAGCAGTTCTTC. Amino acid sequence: CSVEVGRREQFF.

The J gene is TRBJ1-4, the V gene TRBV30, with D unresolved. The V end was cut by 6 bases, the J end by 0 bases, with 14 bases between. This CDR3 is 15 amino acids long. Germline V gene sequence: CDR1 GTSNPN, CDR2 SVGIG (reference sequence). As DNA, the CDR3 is TGTGCCTGCCCCCTGGAGGGCGCAACTAATGAAAAACTGTTTTTT. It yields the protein CACPLEGATNEKLFF.

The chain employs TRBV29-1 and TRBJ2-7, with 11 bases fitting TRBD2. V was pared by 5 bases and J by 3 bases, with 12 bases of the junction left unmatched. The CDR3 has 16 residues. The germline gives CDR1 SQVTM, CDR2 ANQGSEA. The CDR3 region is CSVSLTGTSGVYEQYF. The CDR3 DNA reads TGCAGCGTTTCTCTTACCGGGACTAGCGGTGTCTACGAGCAGTACTTC.

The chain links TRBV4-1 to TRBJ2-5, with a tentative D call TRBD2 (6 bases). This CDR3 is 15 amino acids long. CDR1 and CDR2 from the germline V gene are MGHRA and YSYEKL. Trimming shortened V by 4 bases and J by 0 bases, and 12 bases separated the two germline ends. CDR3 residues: CASSLNRDYQETQYF. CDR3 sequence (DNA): TGCGCCAGCAGCCTCAACCGGGACTACCAAGAGACCCAGTACTTC.

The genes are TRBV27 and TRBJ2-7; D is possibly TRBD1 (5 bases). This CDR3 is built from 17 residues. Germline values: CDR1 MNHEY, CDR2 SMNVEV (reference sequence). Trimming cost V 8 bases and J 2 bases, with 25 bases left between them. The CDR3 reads CASSRIPGQAIPYEQYF. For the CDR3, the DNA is TGTGCCAGCTCCAGAATCCCAGGGCAGGCCATCCCCTACGAGCAGTACTTC.

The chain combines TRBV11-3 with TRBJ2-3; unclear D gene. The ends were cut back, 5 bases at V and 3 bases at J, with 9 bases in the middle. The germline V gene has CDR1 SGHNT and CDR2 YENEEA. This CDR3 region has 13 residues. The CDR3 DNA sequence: TGTGCCAGCAGCCGACGGGTGACAGATACGCAGTATTTT. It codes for CASSRRVTDTQYF. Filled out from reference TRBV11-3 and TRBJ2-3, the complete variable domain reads EAGVVQSPRYKIIEKKQPVAFWCNPISGHNTLYWYLQNLGQGPELLIRYENEEAVDDSQLPKDRFSAERLKGVDSTLKIQPAELGDSAVYLCASSRRVTDTQYFGPGTRLTVL.

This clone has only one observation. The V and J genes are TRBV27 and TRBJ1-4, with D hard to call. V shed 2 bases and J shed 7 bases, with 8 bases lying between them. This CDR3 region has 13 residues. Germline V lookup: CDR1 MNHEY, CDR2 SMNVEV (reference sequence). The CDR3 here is CASSLRRSEKLFF. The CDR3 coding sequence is TGTGCCAGCAGTTTAAGGAGAAGTGAAAAACTGTTTTTT.

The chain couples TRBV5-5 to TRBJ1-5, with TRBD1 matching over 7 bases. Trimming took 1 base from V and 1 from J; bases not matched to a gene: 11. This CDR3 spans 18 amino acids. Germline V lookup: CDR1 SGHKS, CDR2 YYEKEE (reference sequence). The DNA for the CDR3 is TGTGCCAGCAGCTTGCGGTTAGGGACAGACGTCAGCAATCAGCCCCAGCATTTT. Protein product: CASSLRLGTDVSNQPQHF. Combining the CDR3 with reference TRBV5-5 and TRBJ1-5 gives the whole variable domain DAGVTQSPTHLIKTRGQQVTLRCSPISGHKSVSWYQQVLGQGPQFIFQYYEKEERGRGNFPDRFSARQFPNYSSELNVNALLLGDSALYLCASSLRLGTDVSNQPQHFGDGTRLSIL.

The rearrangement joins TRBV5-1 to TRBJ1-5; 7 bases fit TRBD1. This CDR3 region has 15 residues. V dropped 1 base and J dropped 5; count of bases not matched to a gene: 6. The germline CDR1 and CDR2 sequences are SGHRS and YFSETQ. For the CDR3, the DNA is TGCGCCAGCAGCTTGACGGGCAGGGGGGATCAGCCCCAGCATTTT. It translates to CASSLTGRGDQPQHF.

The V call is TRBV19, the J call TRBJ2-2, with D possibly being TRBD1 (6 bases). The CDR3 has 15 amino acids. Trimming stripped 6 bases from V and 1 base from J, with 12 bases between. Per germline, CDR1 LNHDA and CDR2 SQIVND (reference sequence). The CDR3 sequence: CASRDRTRNTGELFF. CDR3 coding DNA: TGTGCCAGTAGAGACAGGACAAGGAACACCGGGGAGCTGTTTTTT.

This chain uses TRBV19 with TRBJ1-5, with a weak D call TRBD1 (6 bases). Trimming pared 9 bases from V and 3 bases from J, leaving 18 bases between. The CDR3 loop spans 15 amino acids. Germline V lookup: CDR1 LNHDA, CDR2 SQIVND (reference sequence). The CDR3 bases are TGTGCCAGCAGACCTGCGGGGGCGCCCAATCAGCCCCAGCATTTT. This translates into CASRPAGAPNQPQHF.

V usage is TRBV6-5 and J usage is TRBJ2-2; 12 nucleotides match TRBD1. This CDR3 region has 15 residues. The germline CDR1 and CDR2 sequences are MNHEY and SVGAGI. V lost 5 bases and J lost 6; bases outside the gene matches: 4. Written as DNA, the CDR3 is TGTGCCAGCAGTCCGGGACAGGGGGCGGCCGGGGAGCTGTTTTTT. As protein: CASSPGQGAAGELFF.

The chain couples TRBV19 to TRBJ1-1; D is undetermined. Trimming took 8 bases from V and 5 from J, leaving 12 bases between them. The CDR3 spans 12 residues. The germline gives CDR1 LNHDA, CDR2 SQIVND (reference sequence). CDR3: CASSPQWTEAFF. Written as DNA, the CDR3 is TGTGCCAGTTCTCCCCAGTGGACTGAAGCTTTCTTT. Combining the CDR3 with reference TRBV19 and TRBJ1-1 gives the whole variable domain DGGITQSPKYLFRKEGQNVTLSCEQNLNHDAMYWYRQDPGQGLRLIYYSQIVNDFQKGDIAEGYSVSREKKESFPLTVTSAQKNPTAFYLCASSPQWTEAFFGQGTRLTVV.

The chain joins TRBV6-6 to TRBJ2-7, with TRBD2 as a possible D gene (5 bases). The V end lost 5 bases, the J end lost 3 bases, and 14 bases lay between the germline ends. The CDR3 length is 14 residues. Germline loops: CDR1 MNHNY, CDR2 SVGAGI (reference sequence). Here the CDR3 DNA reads TGTGCCAGCAGTAAAAGACGGGAAAGCTACGAGCAGTACTTC. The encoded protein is CASSKRRESYEQYF.